Each of the 22 T cell receptor beta chains below was sequenced from the same sample in a study of OX40 agonist ivuxolimab in advanced cancers. Using immunoSEQ multiplex PCR, the repertoire was profiled, and TCRdb retains in-frame clones only, with some absent. The sample lists around 67,000 clones, 87% seen once, with about 1.3% in the top ten. Sample: CD4+ or CD8+ T cells sorted from blood, taken in a trial of the OX40 agonist ivuxolimab. These receptors originate from an adult with an advanced solid tumor such as melanoma, head and neck, liver or kidney cancer.

This chain uses TRBV7-9 with TRBJ2-1; 15 bases agree with TRBD2. The CDR3 consists of 16 residues. V trimming: 5 bases; J trimming: 11 bases; junction bases outside the gene matches: 10. Germline CDR1 SEHNR, CDR2 FQNEAQ (reference sequence). The CDR3 protein is CASSPGLAGGTPKQFF. The CDR3 DNA reads TGTGCCAGCAGCCCGGGACTAGCGGGGGGCACGCCTAAGCAGTTCTTC.

The genes are TRBV30 and TRBJ2-7, with 8 bases fitting TRBD1. The CDR3 is made up of 13 amino acids. Unmatched junction bases numbered 12, after V lost 7 bases and J lost 7 bases. CDR1 is GTSNPN, CDR2 SVGIG, per germline (reference sequence). The CDR3 nucleotides read TGTGCCTTGAGCAGGGGGCGCGGTAGGGAGCAGTACTTC. Translated: CALSRGRGREQYF.

This chain uses TRBV18 with TRBJ1-2; D is ambiguous. The germline gives CDR1 KGHSH, CDR2 LQKENI. The V end was cut by 2 bases, the J end by 4 bases, with 14 bases between. The length of the CDR3 is 15 residues. The DNA of the CDR3 is TGTGCCAGCTCACCAAATCCCGGGAATTTCTATGGCTACACCTTC. As protein: CASSPNPGNFYGYTF.

The chain recombines TRBV7-2 with TRBJ2-7; D unclear. This CDR3 has 16 amino acids. Germline CDR1 reads SGHTA; CDR2 reads FQGNSA. Between the trimmed V and J ends, which lost 1 base and 0 bases, there was a span of 13 bases. CDR3 amino acids: CASSLGGFVSSYEQYF. CDR3 coding DNA: TGTGCCAGCAGCTTAGGTGGGTTTGTCAGCTCCTACGAGCAGTACTTC.

The rearrangement links TRBV5-5 to TRBJ2-7, with a weak D call TRBD1 (6 bases). CDR1 and CDR2 (germline): SGHKS, YYEKEE (reference sequence). The CDR3 consists of 14 residues. Trimming took off 2 bases at V and 0 bases at J, with 9 bases between the two ends. CDR3 DNA sequence: TGTGCCAGCAGCTTCCTGGACAGCTCCTACGAGCAGTACTTC. Protein: CASSFLDSSYEQYF. The variable domain in full, with the rest retrieved from reference TRBV5-5 and TRBJ2-7, is DAGVTQSPTHLIKTRGQQVTLRCSPISGHKSVSWYQQVLGQGPQFIFQYYEKEERGRGNFPDRFSARQFPNYSSELNVNALLLGDSALYLCASSFLDSSYEQYFGPGTRLTVT.

This rearrangement joins TRBV7-2 to TRBJ1-1, with D unresolved. Germline V gene lookup returns CDR1 SGHTA and CDR2 FQGNSA. The V end lost 3 bases, the J end lost 1 base, and 6 bases lay between the germline ends. CDR3 length equals 13 residues. CDR3 residues: CASSFGSNTEAFF. The DNA of the CDR3 is TGTGCCAGCAGCTTCGGTTCGAACACTGAAGCTTTCTTT. The variable domain in full, completed from reference TRBV7-2 and TRBJ1-1, reads GAGVSQSPSNKVTEKGKDVELRCDPISGHTALYWYRQSLGQGLEFLIYFQGNSAPDKSGLPSDRFSAERTGGSVSTLTIQRTQQEDSAVYLCASSFGSNTEAFFGQGTRLTVV.

The genes are TRBV7-2 and TRBJ1-1; D is ambiguous. Trimming removed 1 base at V and 5 bases at J, with 11 bases between. CDR3 size: 14 residues. Germline values: CDR1 SGHTA, CDR2 FQGNSA. DNA for the CDR3: TGTGCCAGCAGCTTAGTGCTACTGGGGACTGAAGCTTTCTTT. Its translation: CASSLVLLGTEAFF.

This clone was found once. The V gene is TRBV9, the J gene TRBJ2-7; 7 bases align to TRBD2. The CDR3 loop spans 15 amino acids. With 0 bases clipped from V and 4 bases from J, the junction kept 7 bases outside the gene matches. CDR1 SGDLS and CDR2 YYNGEE come from the germline V gene. This CDR3 is CASSVERGPLYEQYF. CDR3 bases: TGTGCCAGCAGCGTAGAGCGGGGTCCCCTATACGAGCAGTACTTC.

The chain recombines TRBV18 with TRBJ1-5; D gene ambiguous. The CDR3 totals 14 residues. Germline CDR1 KGHSH, CDR2 LQKENI. V dropped 3 bases and J dropped 4 bases, with 10 bases sitting between them. CDR3 protein: CASSPSAANQPQHF. CDR3 DNA: TGTGCCAGCTCACCTTCGGCAGCAAATCAGCCCCAGCATTTT. Full variable domain (missing parts from reference TRBV18 and TRBJ1-5): NAGVMQNPRHLVRRRGQEARLRCSPMKGHSHVYWYRQLPEEGLKFMVYLQKENIIDESGMPKERFSAEFPKEGPSILRIQQVVRGDSAAYFCASSPSAANQPQHFGDGTRLSIL.

This clone was seen more than once but under ten times. J is TRBJ2-7 and V is TRBV2; 7 positions match TRBD1. Unmatched junction bases numbered 6, after V lost 5 bases and J lost 2 bases. This CDR3 has 14 amino acids. Per the germline V gene, CDR1 is SNHLY and CDR2 is FYNNEI. This CDR3 reads CASSIQQGTYEQYF. The CDR3 nucleotides are TGTGCCAGCAGTATTCAACAGGGGACCTACGAGCAGTACTTC.

The chain joins TRBV30 to TRBJ2-7, with 12 positions matching TRBD2. CDR3 length: 11 amino acids. The trim removed 4 bases at V and 9 bases at J, leaving 1 base unmatched. Germline V gives CDR1 GTSNPN, CDR2 SVGIG (reference sequence). The CDR3 protein is CAWTSGGVQYF. The CDR3 DNA sequence: TGTGCCTGGACTAGCGGGGGGGTGCAGTACTTC. The variable domain in full, with the rest retrieved from reference TRBV30 and TRBJ2-7, is SQTIHQWPATLVQPVGSPLSLECTVEGTSNPNLYWYRQAAGRGLQLLFYSVGIGQISSEVPQNLSASRPQDRQFILSSKKLLLSDSGFYLCAWTSGGVQYFGPGTRLTVT.

The chain carries TRBV14 and TRBJ2-7; 8 bases agree with TRBD1. Trimming took 3 bases from V and 2 from J; bases not matched to a gene: 3. This CDR3 has 14 residues. From germline, CDR1 is SGHDN and CDR2 FVKESK. This CDR3 is CASSHRGRTYEQYF. CDR3 sequence (DNA): TGTGCCAGCAGCCACAGGGGGCGGACCTACGAGCAGTACTTC.

The CDR3 DNA is TGTGCCAGTAGTATAGCCCGGACTAGCGGGAGACGCGAGCAGTTCTTC. Its protein product is CASSIARTSGRREQFF. V usage is TRBV19 and J usage is TRBJ2-1, with TRBD2 matching over 13 bases. Trimming took 1 base from V and 10 from J; bases not matched to a gene: 7. CDR1 LNHDA and CDR2 SQIVND come from the germline V gene (reference sequence). CDR3 size: 16 residues.

This clone was detected a few times. The chain links TRBV9 to TRBJ1-1, with TRBD1 as a possible D gene (6 bases). V gave up 1 base and J gave up 3 bases, with 13 bases separating them. CDR1 SGDLS and CDR2 YYNGEE come from the germline V gene. The CDR3 runs 15 residues. The CDR3 is CASSVWDKPHTEAFF. The CDR3, as DNA: TGTGCCAGCAGCGTATGGGACAAGCCGCACACTGAAGCTTTCTTT. Using reference TRBV9 and TRBJ1-1 for the parts outside the CDR3, the full variable domain is DSGVTQTPKHLITATGQRVTLRCSPRSGDLSVYWYQQSLDQGLQFLIQYYNGEERAKGNILERFSAQQFPDLHSELNLSSLELGDSALYFCASSVWDKPHTEAFFGQGTRLTVV.

The rearrangement uses TRBV5-1 and TRBJ2-1; D possibly matches TRBD1 or TRBD2 (5 bases each). CDR3 length: 13 amino acids. Germline CDR1 SGHRS, CDR2 YFSETQ. V was shortened by 0 bases and J by 7 bases, with 8 bases between the two germline ends. CDR3 DNA sequence: TGCGCCAGCAGCTTGGAGAGGGGTAATGAGCAGTTCTTC. Protein sequence: CASSLERGNEQFF.

The chain combines TRBV30 with TRBJ2-5, with TRBD1 matching 10 bases. V shed 2 bases and J 4 bases; nucleotides not matched to a gene: 7. CDR3 size: 15 residues. Germline V gives CDR1 GTSNPN, CDR2 SVGIG (reference sequence). The CDR3 loop reads CAWSHGQGVGETQYF. DNA of the CDR3: TGTGCCTGGAGTCACGGACAGGGGGTAGGAGAGACCCAGTACTTC.

The chain couples TRBV4-3 to TRBJ2-7, with a tentative D call TRBD2 (5 bases). V lost 3 bases and J 1 base, leaving 10 bases between the germline ends. This CDR3 comprises 14 residues. Germline CDR1 LGHNA, CDR2 YSLEER. In DNA, the CDR3 is TGCGCCAGCAGCCAGTCGAGCGGTTCCTACGAGCAGTACTTC. Translating it yields CASSQSSGSYEQYF.

This clone was detected only once. As DNA, the CDR3 is TGTGCCAGTAGTATGGGGGACAGCACAGATACGCAGTATTTT. Translated, it gives CASSMGDSTDTQYF. The chain combines TRBV19 with TRBJ2-3; D is perhaps TRBD1 or TRBD2 (5 bases each). Trimming removed 3 bases at V and 0 bases at J, with 7 bases between. The CDR3 loop spans 14 amino acids. CDR1 and CDR2 from the germline V gene are LNHDA and SQIVND (reference sequence).

The V gene is TRBV4-3, the J gene TRBJ2-4; TRBD1 is a possible D gene (5 bases). Trimming left V 0 bases short and J 4 bases short, with 10 bases between. CDR1 is LGHNA, CDR2 YSLEER, per germline. The CDR3 runs to 15 residues. This chain's CDR3 is CASSQDQAGKNIQYF. The CDR3 DNA reads as TGCGCCAGCAGCCAAGATCAGGCAGGGAAAAACATTCAGTACTTC.

This chain links TRBV27 with TRBJ2-7, with D possibly TRBD1 on 5 matching bases. Germline CDR1 is MNHEY and CDR2 is SMNVEV (reference sequence). The CDR3 spans 14 residues. The V end lost 4 bases, the J end lost 2 bases, and 12 bases lay between the germline ends. The CDR3 reads CASSSKGPAYEQYF. CDR3 DNA: TGTGCCAGCAGTTCAAAGGGGCCTGCCTACGAGCAGTACTTC.

The rearrangement uses TRBV7-3 and TRBJ2-1; 10 positions agree with TRBD1. Germline V gives CDR1 SGHTA, CDR2 FQGTGA. V was pared by 5 bases and J by 1 base, with 5 bases of the junction left unmatched. The CDR3 is 16 residues long. CDR3 DNA: TGTGCCAGCAGCCCGGGGACAGGGGAGTCCTACAATGAGCAGTTCTTC. Its protein is CASSPGTGESYNEQFF.

The rearrangement links TRBV28 to TRBJ2-5; D not certain. This CDR3 is built from 11 residues. The V gene's germline CDR1 is MDHEN and CDR2 SYDVKM. Between the trimmed V and J ends, which lost 3 bases and 5 bases, there was a span of 4 bases. The CDR3 sequence is CASSFRETQYF. CDR3 nucleotide sequence: TGTGCCAGCAGTTTCAGGGAGACCCAGTACTTC.